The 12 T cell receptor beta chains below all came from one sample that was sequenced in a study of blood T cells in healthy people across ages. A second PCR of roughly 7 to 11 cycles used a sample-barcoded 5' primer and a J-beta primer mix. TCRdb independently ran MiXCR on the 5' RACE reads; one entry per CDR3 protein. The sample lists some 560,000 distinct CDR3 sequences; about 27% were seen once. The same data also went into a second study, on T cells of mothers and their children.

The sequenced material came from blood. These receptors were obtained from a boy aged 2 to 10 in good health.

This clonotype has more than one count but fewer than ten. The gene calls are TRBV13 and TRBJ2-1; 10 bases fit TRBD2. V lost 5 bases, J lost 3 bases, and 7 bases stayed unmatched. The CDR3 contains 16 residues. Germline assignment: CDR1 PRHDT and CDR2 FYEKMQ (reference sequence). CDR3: CASSPTSGPIYNEQFF. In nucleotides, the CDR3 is TGTGCCAGCAGCCCGACTAGCGGGCCGATCTACAATGAGCAGTTCTTC. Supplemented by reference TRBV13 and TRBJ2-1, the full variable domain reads AAGVIQSPRHLIKEKRETATLKCYPIPRHDTVYWYQQGPGQDPQFLISFYEKMQSDKGSIPDRFSAQQFSDYHSELNMSSLELGDSALYFCASSPTSGPIYNEQFFGPGTRLTVL.

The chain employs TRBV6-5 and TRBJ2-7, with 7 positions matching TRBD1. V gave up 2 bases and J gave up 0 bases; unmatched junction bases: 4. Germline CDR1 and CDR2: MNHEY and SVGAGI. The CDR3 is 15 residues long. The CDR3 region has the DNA TGTGCCAGCAGTTACCCGACAGGGAACTCCTACGAGCAGTACTTC. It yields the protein CASSYPTGNSYEQYF.

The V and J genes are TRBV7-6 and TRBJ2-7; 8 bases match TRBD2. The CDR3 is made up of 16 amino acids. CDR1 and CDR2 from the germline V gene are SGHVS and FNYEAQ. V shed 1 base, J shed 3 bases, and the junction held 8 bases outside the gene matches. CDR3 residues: CASSLGSGGARYEQYF. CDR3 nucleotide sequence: TGTGCCAGCAGCTTAGGTTCCGGGGGGGCTCGCTACGAGCAGTACTTC.

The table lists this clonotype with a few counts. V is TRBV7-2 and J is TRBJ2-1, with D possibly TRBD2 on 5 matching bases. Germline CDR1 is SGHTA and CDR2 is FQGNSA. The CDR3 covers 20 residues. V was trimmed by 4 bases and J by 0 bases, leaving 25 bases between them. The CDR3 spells CASSSAKVLGVVPSYNEQFF. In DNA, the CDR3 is TGTGCCAGCAGCTCCGCAAAAGTCCTCGGGGTAGTCCCCTCCTACAATGAGCAGTTCTTC.

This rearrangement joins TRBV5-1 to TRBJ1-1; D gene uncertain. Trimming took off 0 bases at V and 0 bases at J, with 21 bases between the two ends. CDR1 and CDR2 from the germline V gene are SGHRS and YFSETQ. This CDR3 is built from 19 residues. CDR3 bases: TGCGCCAGCAGCTTGGGGCAGGCCTATCAAGGCCGCATGAACACTGAAGCTTTCTTT. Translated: CASSLGQAYQGRMNTEAFF.

The CDR3 DNA sequence: TGTGCCAGCAGTTTAAGAGCGGGGCCCTACAATGAGCAGTTCTTC. Its translation: CASSLRAGPYNEQFF. The J gene is TRBJ2-1, the V gene TRBV12-3 or TRBV12-4; 7 nucleotides align to TRBD2. V trimming: 2 bases; J trimming: 2 bases; junction bases outside the gene matches: 3. The CDR3 sequence is 15 residues long.

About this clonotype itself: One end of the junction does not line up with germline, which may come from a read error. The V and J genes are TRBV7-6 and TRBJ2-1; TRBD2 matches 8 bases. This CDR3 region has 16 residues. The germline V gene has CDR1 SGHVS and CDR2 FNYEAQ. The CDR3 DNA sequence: TGTGCCAGCAGCCCGCTCCCACTAGCGGACTCCTACGAGCAATACTTC. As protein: CASSPLPLADSYEQYF.

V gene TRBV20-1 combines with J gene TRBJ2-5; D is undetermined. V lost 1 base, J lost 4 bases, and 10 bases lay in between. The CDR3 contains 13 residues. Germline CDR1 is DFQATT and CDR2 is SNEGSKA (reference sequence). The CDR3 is CSARAKAVETQYF. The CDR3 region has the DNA TGCAGTGCTAGAGCAAAAGCTGTAGAGACCCAGTACTTC.

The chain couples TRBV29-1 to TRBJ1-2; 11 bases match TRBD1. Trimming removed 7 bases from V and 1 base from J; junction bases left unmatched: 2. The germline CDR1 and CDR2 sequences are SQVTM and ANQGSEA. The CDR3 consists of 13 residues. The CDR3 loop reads CSGGTGGNYGYTF. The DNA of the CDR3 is TGCAGCGGGGGGACAGGGGGTAACTATGGCTACACCTTC.

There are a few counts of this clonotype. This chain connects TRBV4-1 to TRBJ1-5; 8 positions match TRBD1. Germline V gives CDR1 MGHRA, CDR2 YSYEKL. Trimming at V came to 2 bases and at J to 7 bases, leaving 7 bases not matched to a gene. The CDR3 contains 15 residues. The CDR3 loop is CASSQRQGISQPQHF. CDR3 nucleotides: TGCGCCAGCAGCCAAAGACAGGGGATAAGCCAGCCCCAGCATTTT.

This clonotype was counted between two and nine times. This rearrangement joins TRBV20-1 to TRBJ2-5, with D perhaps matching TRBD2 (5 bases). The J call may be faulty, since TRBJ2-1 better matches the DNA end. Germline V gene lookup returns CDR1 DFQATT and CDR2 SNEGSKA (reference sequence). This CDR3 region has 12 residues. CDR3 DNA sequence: TGCAGTGCTAGATCCAGCGGCAATGAGCAGTTCTTC. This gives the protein CSARSSGNEQFF.

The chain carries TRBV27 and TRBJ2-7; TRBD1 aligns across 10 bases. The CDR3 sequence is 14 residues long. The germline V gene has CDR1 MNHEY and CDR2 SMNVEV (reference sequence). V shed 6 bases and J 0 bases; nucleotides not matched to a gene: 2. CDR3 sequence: CASRRDRGSYEQYF. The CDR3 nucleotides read TGTGCCAGCAGGCGGGACAGGGGCTCCTACGAGCAGTACTTC.